This is a list of T cell receptor beta chains from one sample in a study of shared clonotypes between healthy human individuals. Only in-frame clones appear in the TCRdb table, and some are missing; sequencing was by immunoSEQ multiplex PCR. The sample has roughly 2.1 million clones, roughly 91% seen once; the top ten hold 1.5% to 2%. The sample comprised naive CD8+ T cells from PBMCs. Receptors were obtained from a man between 18 and 35 years old in good health. Some clones in this sample may be carry-over from other donors' samples. Each CDR3 is given with its conserved first and last residue. D genes are given only for firm matches. Not all rows give a size; the values are once, few, many and, for expanded clones, a class.

CDR3	DNA	V	size	J	D
CASSLGTGYEQYF	TGTGCCAGCAGCCTGGGTACGGGCTACGAGCAGTACTTC	TRBV7-3	NA	TRBJ2-7	NA
CAEGKGYTF	TGTGCCGAGGGGAAAGGCTACACCTTC	TRBV7-9	NA	TRBJ1-2	NA
CASSAEGPYNEQFF	TGTGCCAGCAGCGCGGAGGGCCCCTACAATGAGCAGTTCTTC	TRBV9	once	TRBJ2-1	NA
CASSIMMREQFF	TGTGCCAGTAGTATAATGATGCGTGAGCAGTTCTTC	TRBV19	NA	TRBJ2-1	NA
CASSPGGTNEQFF	TGTGCCAGCAGCCCCGGGGGGACCAATGAGCAGTTCTTC	TRBV4-2	NA	TRBJ2-1	TRBD2
CASSRRLALSPYNEQFF	TGTGCCAGCAGCAGACGACTAGCCCTCTCCCCTTACAATGAGCAGTTCTTC	TRBV5-4	NA	TRBJ2-1	TRBD2
CASSQLTGLRSPYEQYF	TGTGCCAGCAGCCAACTGACGGGACTCAGGAGCCCCTACGAGCAGTACTTC	TRBV4-2	NA	TRBJ2-7	NA
CASRAKSGTEAFF	TGTGCCAGCAGGGCCAAAAGTGGGACAGAAGCTTTCTTT	TRBV9	few	TRBJ1-1	NA
CAWSVLWGSNTGELFF	TGTGCCTGGAGTGTATTGTGGGGGTCGAACACCGGGGAGCTGTTTTTT	TRBV30	NA	TRBJ2-2	NA
CASSPRTRRENTEAFF	TGTGCCAGCTCACCAAGAACGAGACGGGAGAACACTGAAGCTTTCTTT	TRBV18	NA	TRBJ1-1	NA
CASSSKEMANEKLFF	TGTGCCAGCAGCTCAAAAGAAATGGCTAATGAAAAACTGTTTTTT	TRBV7-9	NA	TRBJ1-4	NA
CASSPTSGSMYEQYF	TGTGCCAGCAGCCCGACTAGCGGGAGTATGTACGAGCAGTACTTC	TRBV7-6	once	TRBJ2-7	TRBD2
CASSRDRDTEAFF	TGTGCCAGCTCACGAGACAGGGACACTGAAGCTTTCTTT	TRBV18	NA	TRBJ1-1	TRBD1
CASSYRVGRWGQPQHF	TGTGCCAGCAGCTACCGTGTGGGACGGTGGGGGCAGCCCCAGCATTTT	TRBV7-9	NA	TRBJ1-5	NA
CASGLNRGTGELFF	TGTGCTAGTGGTTTGAACAGGGGCACCGGGGAGCTGTTTTTT	TRBV12-5	NA	TRBJ2-2	TRBD1
CASSGSNEQFF	TGCGCCAGCAGCGGGAGCAATGAGCAGTTCTTC	TRBV5-1	NA	TRBJ2-1	NA
CASSQSLRDREQFF	TGTGCCAGCAGCCAGAGCCTCCGGGACAGGGAGCAGTTCTTC	TRBV4-2	NA	TRBJ2-1	TRBD1
CASRIGTGFREQFF	TGTGCCAGCAGGATCGGGACAGGCTTTAGGGAGCAGTTCTTC	TRBV28	few	TRBJ2-1	TRBD1
CASIGAKVNNEQFF	TGTGCCAGCATCGGGGCTAAGGTCAACAATGAGCAGTTCTTC	TRBV28	NA	TRBJ2-1	NA
CASSAPTGTNEQFF	TGTGCCAGCAGCGCGCCGACAGGGACCAATGAGCAGTTCTTC	TRBV9	NA	TRBJ2-1	TRBD1
CATQTSGGGEQFF	TGTGCCACGCAAACCTCAGGGGGCGGTGAGCAGTTCTTC	TRBV19	NA	TRBJ2-1	TRBD1
CASSLGLAGWTNTGELFF	TGCGCCAGCAGCTTGGGGCTAGCGGGGTGGACGAACACCGGGGAGCTGTTTTTT	TRBV5-1	NA	TRBJ2-2	TRBD2
CSVPRRFDEQFF	TGCAGCGTGCCAAGGAGGTTCGATGAGCAGTTCTTC	TRBV29-1	NA	TRBJ2-1	NA
CASRSGRDEKLFF	TGTGCCAGCAGGTCGGGCAGAGATGAAAAACTGTTTTTT	TRBV7-9	NA	TRBJ1-4	NA
CASSLDTGELFF	TGTGCCAGCAGCCTTGATACCGGGGAGCTGTTTTTT	TRBV7-9	NA	TRBJ2-2	NA
CASESDRGSGELFF	TGCGCCAGCGAATCGGACAGGGGCTCCGGGGAGCTGTTTTTT	TRBV10-2	NA	TRBJ2-2	TRBD1
CASSLGRFSYNEQFF	TGTGCCAGCAGCTTAGGACGGTTCTCCTACAATGAGCAGTTCTTC	TRBV11-2	once	TRBJ2-1	NA
CASSLVRSGELFF	TGCGCCAGCAGCTTGGTACGGTCCGGGGAGCTGTTTTTT	TRBV5-1	few	TRBJ2-2	NA
CASSLLGDRGPYEQYF	TGTGCCAGCAGCTTACTTGGGGACAGGGGACCATACGAGCAGTACTTC	TRBV7-9	NA	TRBJ2-7	TRBD1
CASSQTNTEAFF	TGTGCCAGCAGTCAAACCAACACTGAAGCTTTCTTT	TRBV11-2	NA	TRBJ1-1	NA
CASSLYTGRLGSEQYF	TGTGCCAGCAGCTTGTACACCGGACGCCTCGGGAGCGAGCAGTACTTC	TRBV5-6	NA	TRBJ2-7	NA
CASSFLGNEQFF	TGCGCCAGCAGCTTCTTAGGCAATGAGCAGTTCTTC	TRBV5-1	NA	TRBJ2-1	NA
CASGGAYVYNFQPQHF	TGTGCCAGCGGGGGGGCTTACGTTTATAATTTTCAGCCCCAGCATTTT	TRBV19	once	TRBJ1-5	NA
CASSLETYEQYF	TGTGCCAGCAGCTTAGAAACCTACGAGCAGTACTTC	TRBV7-9	few	TRBJ2-7	NA
CASSPPGQGTGELFF	TGTGCCAGCAGCCCACCGGGACAGGGCACCGGGGAGCTGTTTTTT	TRBV7-6	NA	TRBJ2-2	TRBD1
CASSLSLAGSSYEQYF	TGTGCCAGCAGTTTATCCCTAGCGGGCTCGTCCTACGAGCAGTACTTC	TRBV27	NA	TRBJ2-7	TRBD2
CASRLYILPNQPQHF	TGTGCCAGTAGGCTCTACATACTCCCAAATCAGCCCCAGCATTTT	TRBV19	once	TRBJ1-5	NA
CAWSVSGEQYF	TGTGCCTGGAGTGTATCTGGCGAGCAGTACTTC	TRBV30	NA	TRBJ2-7	NA
CASSEYGGLAGADEQFF	TGTGCCAGCAGTGAATATGGCGGACTAGCGGGAGCCGATGAGCAGTTCTTC	TRBV25-1	NA	TRBJ2-1	TRBD2
CASSLPLTGYEQYF	TGTGCCAGCAGCTTACCGCTGACAGGCTACGAGCAGTACTTC	TRBV7-9	NA	TRBJ2-7	NA
CASSPGGEGGFYEQYF	TGTGCCAGCAGCCCGGGAGGGGAAGGGGGATTTTACGAGCAGTACTTC	TRBV28	NA	TRBJ2-7	TRBD2
CASSLGQGGEQYF	TGTGCCAGCAGTTTAGGGCAGGGAGGCGAGCAGTACTTC	TRBV28	NA	TRBJ2-7	NA
CASSSSRGPDAYYEQYF	TGTGCCAGCAGCTCCTCTCGGGGACCGGATGCCTACTACGAGCAGTACTTC	TRBV7-9	NA	TRBJ2-7	NA
CASSPTGLGEQYF	TGTGCCAGCAGCCCAACAGGGTTAGGCGAGCAGTACTTC	TRBV7-6	NA	TRBJ2-7	NA
CASSWGQGVTGNTIYF	TGTGCCAGCAGCTGGGGCCAGGGGGTGACTGGAAACACCATATATTTT	TRBV5-6	NA	TRBJ1-3	TRBD1
CAWSLAVYEQYF	TGTGCCTGGAGTCTGGCAGTCTACGAGCAGTACTTC	TRBV30	NA	TRBJ2-7	NA
CAISESSGTSGRGWYEQYF	TGTGCCATCAGTGAGTCGAGCGGGACTAGCGGGAGAGGCTGGTACGAGCAGTACTTC	TRBV10-3	NA	TRBJ2-7	TRBD2
CASRLLKGTSSTDTQYF	TGTGCCAGCAGACTCCTCAAGGGGACCTCTAGCACAGATACGCAGTATTTT	TRBV27	NA	TRBJ2-3	NA
CASSSLGEGQDRDTQYF	TGCGCCAGCAGCTCGCTAGGCGAAGGACAAGATAGAGATACGCAGTATTTT	TRBV5-1	NA	TRBJ2-3	NA
CASSEDRGNYEQYF	TGCGCCAGCAGCGAAGACAGGGGTAACTACGAGCAGTACTTC	TRBV5-1	NA	TRBJ2-7	TRBD1
CASPVVGETQYF	TGTGCCAGCCCGGTAGTCGGGGAGACCCAGTACTTC	TRBV21-1	NA	TRBJ2-5	NA
CASNQGLDNEQFF	TGTGCCAGTAACCAGGGACTGGACAATGAGCAGTTCTTC	TRBV19	NA	TRBJ2-1	NA
CASSLLGNNEQFF	TGTGCCAGCAGTTTGTTGGGGAACAATGAGCAGTTCTTC	TRBV27	NA	TRBJ2-1	NA
CAWRPKEGTFVNTEAFF	TGTGCCTGGAGACCCAAAGAGGGGACATTCGTTAACACTGAAGCTTTCTTT	TRBV30	NA	TRBJ1-1	NA
CASGPLAETQYF	TGTGCCAGCGGTCCATTGGCTGAGACCCAGTACTTC	TRBV28	NA	TRBJ2-5	NA
CASSLAEDYTF	TGTGCCAGCAGCTTAGCGGAGGATTACACCTTC	TRBV7-2	NA	TRBJ1-2	NA
CASSEADRQPQHF	TGTGCCAGCAGTGAAGCGGACAGACAGCCCCAGCATTTT	TRBV2	NA	TRBJ1-5	NA
CASSLGLAGVNEQYF	TGTGCCAGCAGCTTGGGCCTAGCGGGAGTCAACGAGCAGTACTTC	TRBV5-4	NA	TRBJ2-7	TRBD2
CASSQELDNEQFF	TGCGCCAGCAGCCAAGAACTGGACAATGAGCAGTTCTTC	TRBV4-3	NA	TRBJ2-1	NA
CASSLTPGHEQYF	TGTGCCAGCAGCTTAACGCCCGGGCACGAGCAGTACTTC	TRBV7-3	NA	TRBJ2-7	NA